This T cell receptor beta chain was found in a study of T cell responses to AZD1222 COVID-19 vaccine. In the study overall: Second doses were pooled across both intervals (about 4 or about 12 weeks). Whole-study findings and limits: Most donors were white British, females outnumbered males, and clonal diversity was possibly underestimated.

The germline V gene encodes CDR1 SGHTA and CDR2 FQGTGA. V lost 1 base, J lost 0 bases, and 7 bases lay in between. This CDR3 comprises 15 residues. With regard to this clone: Its antigen is unidentified.

Sequenced by immunoSEQ multiplex PCR; TCRdb stores in-frame clones only, minus some. The sample includes 150,000 to 200,000 clones, just under 95% seen only once; the top ten take 1.1% to 1.5%. The TCR comes from an adult in good health. The gene calls are TRBV7-3 and TRBJ1-3, with D hard to call. Sample: peripheral blood, taken on day 0 of AZD1222 vaccination. The CDR3 region is CASSLMGTSGNTIYF. The CDR3 DNA reads as TGTGCCAGCAGCTTAATGGGTACCTCTGGAAACACCATATATTTT.